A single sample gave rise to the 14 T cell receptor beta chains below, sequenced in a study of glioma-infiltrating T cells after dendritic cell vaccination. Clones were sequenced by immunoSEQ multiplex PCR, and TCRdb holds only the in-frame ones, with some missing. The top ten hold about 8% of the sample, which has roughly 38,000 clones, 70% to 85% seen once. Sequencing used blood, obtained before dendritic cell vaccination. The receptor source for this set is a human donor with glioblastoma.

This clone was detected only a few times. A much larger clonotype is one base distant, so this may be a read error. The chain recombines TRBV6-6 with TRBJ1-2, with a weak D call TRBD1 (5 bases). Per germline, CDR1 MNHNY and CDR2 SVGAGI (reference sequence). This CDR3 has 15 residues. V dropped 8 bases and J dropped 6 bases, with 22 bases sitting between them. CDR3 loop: CASPPRRGVSHGYTF. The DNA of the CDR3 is TGTGCCAGCCCCCCCCGCCGGGGGGTCTCACATGGCTACACCTTC.

For the CDR3, the DNA is TGTGCCACCAGCAGGACAGTAAACACCGGGGAGCTGTTTTTT. Translated, it gives CATSRTVNTGELFF. This sequence joins TRBV15 and TRBJ2-2; D might be TRBD1 (5 bases). The V gene lost 3 bases and the J gene lost 2 bases, with 7 bases spanning the gap. CDR1 is LNHNV and CDR2 is YYDKDF in the germline V gene (reference sequence). The CDR3 is 14 amino acids.

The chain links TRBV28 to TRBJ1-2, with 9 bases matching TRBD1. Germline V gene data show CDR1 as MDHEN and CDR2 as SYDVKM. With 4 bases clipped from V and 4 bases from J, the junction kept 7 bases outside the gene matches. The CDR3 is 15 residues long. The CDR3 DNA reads TGTGCCAGCAGTTCATCTGGACAGGGGCCCTATGGCTACACCTTC. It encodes CASSSSGQGPYGYTF.

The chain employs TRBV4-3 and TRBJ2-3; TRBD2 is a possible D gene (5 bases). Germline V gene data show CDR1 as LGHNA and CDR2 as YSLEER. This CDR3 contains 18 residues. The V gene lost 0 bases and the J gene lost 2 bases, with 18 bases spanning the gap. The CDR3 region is CASSQETPREGITDTQYF. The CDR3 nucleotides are TGCGCCAGCAGCCAAGAAACCCCTCGCGAGGGAATCACAGATACGCAGTATTTT.

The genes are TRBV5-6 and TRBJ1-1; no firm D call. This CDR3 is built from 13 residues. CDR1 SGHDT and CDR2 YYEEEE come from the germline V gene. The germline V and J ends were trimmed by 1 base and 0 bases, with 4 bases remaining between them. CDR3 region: CASSLLMNTEAFF. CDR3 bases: TGTGCCAGCAGCTTGTTAATGAACACTGAAGCTTTCTTT.

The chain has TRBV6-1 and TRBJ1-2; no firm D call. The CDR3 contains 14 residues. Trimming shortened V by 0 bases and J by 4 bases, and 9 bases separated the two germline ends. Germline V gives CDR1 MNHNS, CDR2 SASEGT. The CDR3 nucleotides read TGTGCCAGCAGTGAAGCCCGGGATTTCTATGGCTACACCTTC. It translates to CASSEARDFYGYTF.

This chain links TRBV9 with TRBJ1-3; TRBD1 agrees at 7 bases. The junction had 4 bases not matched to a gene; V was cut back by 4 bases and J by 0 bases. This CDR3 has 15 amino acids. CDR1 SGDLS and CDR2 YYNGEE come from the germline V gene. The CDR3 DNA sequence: TGTGCCAGCAGCCCAACAGGGGTCTCTGGAAACACCATATATTTT. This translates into CASSPTGVSGNTIYF.

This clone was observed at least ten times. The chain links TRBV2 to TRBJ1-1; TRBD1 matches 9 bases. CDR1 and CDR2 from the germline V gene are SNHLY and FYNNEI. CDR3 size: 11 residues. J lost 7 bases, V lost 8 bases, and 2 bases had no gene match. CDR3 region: CASLGQGEAFF. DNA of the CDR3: TGTGCCAGCTTGGGACAGGGTGAAGCTTTCTTT.

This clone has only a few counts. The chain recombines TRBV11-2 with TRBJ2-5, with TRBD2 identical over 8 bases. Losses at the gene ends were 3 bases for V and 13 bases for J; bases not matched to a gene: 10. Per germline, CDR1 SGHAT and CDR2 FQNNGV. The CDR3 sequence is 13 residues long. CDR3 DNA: TGTGCCAGCAGCTTTCGAGACCCGGGGGGGGTGTACTTC. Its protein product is CASSFRDPGGVYF. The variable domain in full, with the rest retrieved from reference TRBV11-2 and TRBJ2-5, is EAGVAQSPRYKIIEKRQSVAFWCNPISGHATLYWYQQILGQGPKLLIQFQNNGVVDDSQLPKDRFSAERLKGVDSTLKIQPAKLEDSAVYLCASSFRDPGGVYFGPGTRLLVL.

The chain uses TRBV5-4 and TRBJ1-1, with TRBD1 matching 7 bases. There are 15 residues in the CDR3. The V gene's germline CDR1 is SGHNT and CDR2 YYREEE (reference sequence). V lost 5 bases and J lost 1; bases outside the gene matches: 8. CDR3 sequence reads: CASRDAGQTNTEAFF. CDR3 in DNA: TGTGCCAGCAGGGACGCGGGACAGACGAACACTGAAGCTTTCTTT.

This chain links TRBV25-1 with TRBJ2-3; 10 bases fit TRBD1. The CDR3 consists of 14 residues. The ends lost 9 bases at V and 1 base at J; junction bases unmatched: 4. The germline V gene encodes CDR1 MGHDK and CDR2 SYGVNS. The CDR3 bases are TGTGCCAGTAGAGGGACAGGGGGCACAGATACGCAGTATTTT. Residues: CASRGTGGTDTQYF.

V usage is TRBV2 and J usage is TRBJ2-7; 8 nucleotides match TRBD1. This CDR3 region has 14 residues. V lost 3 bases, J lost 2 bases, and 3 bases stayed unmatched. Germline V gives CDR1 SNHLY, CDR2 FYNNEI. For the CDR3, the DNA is TGTGCCAGCAGTGACCACAGGGGGACCTACGAGCAGTACTTC. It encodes CASSDHRGTYEQYF.

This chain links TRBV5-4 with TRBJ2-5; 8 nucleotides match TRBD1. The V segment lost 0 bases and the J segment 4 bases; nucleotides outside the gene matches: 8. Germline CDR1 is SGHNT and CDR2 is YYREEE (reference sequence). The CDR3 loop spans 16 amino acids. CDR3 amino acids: CASSLANGQGGETQYF. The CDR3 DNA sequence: TGTGCCAGCAGCTTGGCCAACGGACAGGGAGGAGAGACCCAGTACTTC. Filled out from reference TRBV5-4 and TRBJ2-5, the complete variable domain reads ETGVTQSPTHLIKTRGQQVTLRCSSQSGHNTVSWYQQALGQGPQFIFQYYREEENGRGNFPPRFSGLQFPNYSSELNVNALELDDSALYLCASSLANGQGGETQYFGPGTRLLVL.

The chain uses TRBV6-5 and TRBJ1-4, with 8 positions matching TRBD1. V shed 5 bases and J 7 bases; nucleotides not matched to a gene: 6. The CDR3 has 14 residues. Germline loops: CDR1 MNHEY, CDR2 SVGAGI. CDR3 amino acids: CASSHDRGGEKLFF. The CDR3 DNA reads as TGTGCCAGCAGTCACGACAGGGGAGGTGAAAAACTGTTTTTT.